A single sample is the source of the 28 T cell receptor beta chains below, sequenced in a study of cytomegalovirus exposure and HLA in healthy donors (dated by TCRdb to the late 2010s). Libraries were made using the immunoSEQ multiplex PCR assay. For the multiplex PCR, a mixture combining 60 forward primers for TCR Vbeta segments and 13 reverse primers for TCR Jbeta segments was used. Imported from immuneACCESS, the table was reduced by TCRdb to in-frame sequences with V and J called. These copies leave out some clones; in studies compared against another copy, an unresolved V gene accounts for under half, and the cause of the remainder is not known. This sample holds some 150,000 clones; around 74% were observed only once. In total, the top ten clones hold 3.1% of the sample. The source material was PBMCs. These receptors all stem from a female donor in good health and CMV-seronegative.

The chain recombines TRBV19 with TRBJ2-1; TRBD1 might be the D (6 bases). Germline loops: CDR1 LNHDA, CDR2 SQIVND (reference sequence). This CDR3 contains 13 residues. V gave up 5 bases and J gave up 3 bases, with 8 bases separating them. This CDR3 reads CASSLDSYNEQFF. The CDR3 DNA reads TGTGCCAGTAGTTTGGACAGCTACAATGAGCAGTTCTTC.

This chain joins TRBV4-2 and TRBJ2-5; a weak D match, TRBD2 (6 bases). The J call may be in error: the DNA end matches TRBJ2-7 better. The CDR3 runs to 13 residues. CDR1 and CDR2 (germline): LGHNA, YNFKEQ. The CDR3 region has the DNA TGTGCCAGCAGCGATAGCGGTTCCTACGAGCAGTACTTC. Translating gives CASSDSGSYEQYF.

V is TRBV9 and J is TRBJ1-5; 9 bases line up with TRBD1. J was trimmed by 2 bases and V by 3 bases; bases with no gene match: 12. The CDR3 covers 18 residues. Germline values: CDR1 SGDLS, CDR2 YYNGEE. The CDR3, as DNA: TGTGCCAGCAGCGCCGGACCGGGACAGGGTTACGGCAATCAGCCCCAGCATTTT. Its translation: CASSAGPGQGYGNQPQHF.

V is TRBV6-5 and J is TRBJ1-2, with D possibly TRBD1 on 6 matching bases. Germline CDR1 MNHEY, CDR2 SVGAGI. V was pared by 6 bases and J by 4 bases, with 15 bases between. The CDR3 runs to 14 residues. In nucleotides, the CDR3 is TGTGCCAGCAGGCAACAGGGTACCGTCTATGGCTACACCTTC. Amino acids: CASRQQGTVYGYTF.

V usage is TRBV7-6 and J usage is TRBJ1-1, with 10 bases matching TRBD1. The germline V gene has CDR1 SGHVS and CDR2 FNYEAQ. The CDR3 spans 15 residues. V was pared by 3 bases and J by 6 bases, with 7 bases of the junction left unmatched. The CDR3 coding sequence is TGTGCCAGCAGCTTGGGACAGGGGCTGAGCGCTGAAGCTTTCTTT. Translating gives CASSLGQGLSAEAFF.

This clone was observed once. The chain has TRBV7-3 and TRBJ2-5, with 9 bases lining up with TRBD2. This CDR3 contains 13 residues. Germline V gene data show CDR1 as SGHTA and CDR2 as FQGTGA. The J segment lost 5 bases and the V segment lost 5 bases, leaving 3 bases of the junction unmatched. The CDR3 DNA reads TGTGCCAGCAGCCCCGGACTAGCGGAGACCCAGTACTTC. Amino acid sequence: CASSPGLAETQYF.

A word on this clone: One end of the junction varies from germline; a read error may be responsible. The V and J genes are TRBV7-7 and TRBJ2-7; 10 bases are a match to TRBD2. The CDR3 length is 15 residues. Germline V gives CDR1 SSHAT, CDR2 FNYEAQ (reference sequence). DNA of the CDR3: TGTGCTAGCAGCTTAGCGCTAGCGGGAGCCGACGAGCAGTACTTC. It specifies CASSLALAGADEQYF.

Of note for this clone: An end of the junction differs from the germline gene, which may be a read error. V usage is TRBV7-7 and J usage is TRBJ2-5; a weak D match, TRBD2 (6 bases). The germline V gene encodes CDR1 SSHAT and CDR2 FNYEAQ (reference sequence). CDR3 length: 15 amino acids. The CDR3 is CASSQSWGGQETQYF. The CDR3 DNA reads TGTGCTAGCAGCCAAAGCTGGGGAGGACAAGAGACCCAGTACTTC.

In the case of this clone: Other DNA sequences in this sample translate to the same CDR3. The chain uses TRBV5-1 and TRBJ2-7; TRBD2 is a possible D gene (6 bases). The V end lost 0 bases, the J end lost 1 base, and 8 bases lay between the germline ends. CDR1 and CDR2 (germline): SGHRS, YFSETQ. The length of the CDR3 is 14 residues. CDR3 coding DNA: TGCGCCAGCAGCTTGGATCGGGGGTCCTACGAGCAGTACTTC. It specifies CASSLDRGSYEQYF.

This chain uses TRBV11-2 with TRBJ2-3; TRBD2 matches at 12 bases. CDR3 size: 18 residues. CDR1 SGHAT and CDR2 FQNNGV come from the germline V gene. V shed 0 bases, J shed 5 bases, and the junction held 9 bases outside the gene matches. The CDR3 DNA reads TGTGCCAGCAGCTTAGATGGCCCTAGCGGGAGGGCCGGAGATACGCAGTATTTT. Residues: CASSLDGPSGRAGDTQYF.

J is TRBJ2-3 and V is TRBV5-1; 8 bases are a match to TRBD2. CDR1 is SGHRS and CDR2 is YFSETQ in the germline V gene. This CDR3 is built from 16 residues. Trimming removed 0 bases from V and 2 bases from J; junction bases left unmatched: 5. The CDR3 DNA follows: TGCGCCAGCAGCTTGGATTCGGGAGGGCCCACAGATACGCAGTATTTT. Translating it yields CASSLDSGGPTDTQYF. Looking up the rest from reference TRBV5-1 and TRBJ2-3 gives the full variable domain: KAGVTQTPRYLIKTRGQQVTLSCSPISGHRSVSWYQQTPGQGLQFLFEYFSETQRNKGNFPGRFSGRQFSNSRSEMNVSTLELGDSALYLCASSLDSGGPTDTQYFGPGTRLTVL.

This clone was picked up a small number of times. The chain employs TRBV11-3 and TRBJ2-5; a possible D gene is TRBD1 (6 bases). Judging by the DNA end, TRBJ2-7 fits better; the J call may be wrong. Germline lookup yields CDR1 SGHNT and CDR2 YENEEA. The CDR3 has 12 residues. The CDR3 loop is CASSITGYEQYF. The DNA of the CDR3 is TGTGCCAGCAGCATTACAGGGTACGAGCAGTACTTC.

The chain recombines TRBV15 with TRBJ2-5, with D possibly matching TRBD2 (6 bases). The CDR3 is 15 residues long. V dropped 1 base and J dropped 2 bases, with 11 bases sitting between them. Per the germline V gene, CDR1 is LNHNV and CDR2 is YYDKDF (reference sequence). The CDR3, as DNA: TGTGCCACCAGCAGAGGGACTACCAATCAAGAGACCCAGTACTTC. The encoded protein is CATSRGTTNQETQYF.

The chain links TRBV2 to TRBJ2-1; 16 bases are shared with TRBD2. J gave up 5 bases and V 4 bases, and 2 bases lay outside the gene matches. The CDR3 runs 16 residues. Germline V gene lookup returns CDR1 SNHLY and CDR2 FYNNEI. The CDR3 DNA is TGTGCCAGCAGTGCGGGACTAGCGGGAGGGAACAATGAGCAGTTCTTC. Translated: CASSAGLAGGNNEQFF. Variable domain in full (rest from reference TRBV2 and TRBJ2-1): EPEVTQTPSHQVTQMGQEVILRCVPISNHLYFYWYRQILGQKVEFLVSFYNNEISEKSEIFDDQFSVERPDGSNFTLKIRSTKLEDSAMYFCASSAGLAGGNNEQFFGPGTRLTVL.

In its sample, this clone was seen a few times. The J gene is TRBJ1-4, the V gene TRBV2; D remains ambiguous. The CDR3 is made up of 15 amino acids. Between the trimmed V and J ends, which lost 2 bases and 0 bases, there was a span of 7 bases. In germline, CDR1 is SNHLY, CDR2 FYNNEI. This chain's CDR3 is CASSEIRATNEKLFF. CDR3 nucleotides: TGTGCCAGCAGTGAAATACGGGCAACTAATGAAAAACTGTTTTTT.

The chain carries TRBV6-6 and TRBJ1-3; TRBD1 aligns across 9 bases. CDR3 length: 14 residues. Per germline, CDR1 MNHNY and CDR2 SVGAGI (reference sequence). Losses at the gene ends were 2 bases for V and 9 bases for J; bases not matched to a gene: 5. In DNA form, the CDR3 reads TGTGCCAGCAGTTACGAAGGGACAGGGCCCACCATATATTTT. Its protein is CASSYEGTGPTIYF.

A word on this clone: The junction does not match germline at one end; this may be a read error. This chain uses TRBV4-3 with TRBJ1-6, with TRBD1 as a possible D gene (6 bases). There are 17 residues in the CDR3. Germline V lookup: CDR1 LGHNA, CDR2 YSLEER. The CDR3 loop is CASSHHLTGYNNSPLHF. In nucleotides, the CDR3 is TGCGCCAGCAGCCATCACCTTACAGGGTATAACAATTCACCCCTTCACTTT.

In DNA form, the CDR3 reads TGTGCCAGCAGCTTAGCAGGGACCGGGGAGCTGTTTTTT. It codes for CASSLAGTGELFF. This sequence joins TRBV7-3 and TRBJ2-2, with D maybe TRBD1 (5 bases). The CDR3 is made up of 13 amino acids. Germline assignment: CDR1 SGHTA and CDR2 FQGTGA. Trimming cost V 2 bases and J 5 bases, with 6 bases left between them.

The count of this clone is one. This chain connects TRBV14 to TRBJ1-1; possibly TRBD1 for D (6 bases). This CDR3 contains 13 residues. V was trimmed by 4 bases and J by 6 bases, leaving 12 bases between them. CDR1 and CDR2 (germline): SGHDN, FVKESK. CDR3 nucleotides: TGTGCCAGCAGCCCCGGGACAAAAGCTGAAGCTTTCTTT. Residues: CASSPGTKAEAFF.

The V gene is TRBV7-2, the J gene TRBJ1-3; a weak D match, TRBD1 (5 bases). The CDR3 runs 15 residues. The ends were cut back, 1 base at V and 4 bases at J, with 11 bases in the middle. Germline CDR1 reads SGHTA; CDR2 reads FQGNSA. The CDR3, as DNA: TGTGCCAGCAGCTTAGGCGGGGCCTTGGGAAACACCATATATTTT. It encodes CASSLGGALGNTIYF.

The J gene is TRBJ1-1, the V gene TRBV6-1; D is undetermined. The CDR3 extends over 17 amino acids. The V end was cut by 1 base, the J end by 5 bases, with 20 bases between. Per the germline V gene, CDR1 is MNHNS and CDR2 is SASEGT. CDR3 coding DNA: TGTGCCAGCAGTGAAGGGACCCTGGGAGGGTTATGGACTGAAGCTTTCTTT. Translating gives CASSEGTLGGLWTEAFF.

The V call is TRBV4-2, the J call TRBJ2-7; TRBD2 matches 13 bases. V lost 0 bases, J lost 3 bases, and 2 bases stayed unmatched. The CDR3 runs 16 residues. The germline V gene encodes CDR1 LGHNA and CDR2 YNFKEQ. The CDR3 DNA follows: TGTGCCAGCAGCCAAGATCGGACTAGCGGGAGCTACGAGCAGTACTTC. As protein: CASSQDRTSGSYEQYF.

The chain uses TRBV6-1 and TRBJ1-6; D is unresolved. Germline assignment: CDR1 MNHNS and CDR2 SASEGT. V was shortened by 1 base and J by 10 bases, with 11 bases between the two germline ends. The CDR3 sequence is 14 residues long. For the CDR3, the DNA is TGTGCCAGCAGTGAAGGGGGTGGGAGGTCACCCCTCCACTTT. It translates to CASSEGGGRSPLHF.

The chain links TRBV27 to TRBJ1-2; weak D call: TRBD1 (5 bases). V shed 6 bases and J shed 2 bases, with 10 bases lying between them. This CDR3 region has 13 residues. The V gene's germline CDR1 is MNHEY and CDR2 SMNVEV (reference sequence). CDR3 nucleotide sequence: TGTGCCAGCAGATTGACAGTCAACTATGGCTACACCTTC. Translating gives CASRLTVNYGYTF.

CDR3 residues: CASSYLAGTHGYTF. In nucleotides, the CDR3 is TGTGCCAGCAGTTACTTGGCAGGCACCCATGGCTACACCTTC. The chain uses TRBV6-5 and TRBJ1-2; D call uncertain. This CDR3 contains 14 residues. CDR1 MNHEY and CDR2 SVGAGI come from the germline V gene. V lost 1 base and J lost 6, with 12 bases in between.

V gene TRBV28 combines with J gene TRBJ1-2; 8 bases line up with TRBD1. The V gene end was trimmed by 3 bases and the J gene end by 8 bases; junction bases not matched to a gene: 11. The CDR3 runs to 15 residues. Germline V CDR1 and CDR2: MDHEN, SYDVKM. This CDR3 is CASSLETGAGGGYTF. CDR3 DNA: TGTGCCAGCAGTTTGGAGACAGGGGCAGGGGGGGGCTACACCTTC.

This chain joins TRBV15 and TRBJ2-7, with 9 bases fitting TRBD1. The CDR3 consists of 15 residues. With 4 bases clipped from V and 6 bases from J, the junction kept 10 bases outside the gene matches. CDR1 and CDR2 (germline): LNHNV, YYDKDF (reference sequence). CDR3 region: CATSIDPGQGREQYF. In DNA form, the CDR3 reads TGTGCCACCAGCATTGACCCGGGACAGGGACGCGAGCAGTACTTC.

Written as DNA, the CDR3 is TGTGCCAGCAGCCCCGGGGACAGGGGGCTGATCGAGCAGTACTTC. This gives the protein CASSPGDRGLIEQYF. The rearrangement uses TRBV9 and TRBJ2-7; TRBD1 matches at 12 bases. V lost 4 bases and J lost 6; bases outside the gene matches: 8. The CDR3 is made up of 15 amino acids. CDR1 is SGDLS, CDR2 YYNGEE, per germline.